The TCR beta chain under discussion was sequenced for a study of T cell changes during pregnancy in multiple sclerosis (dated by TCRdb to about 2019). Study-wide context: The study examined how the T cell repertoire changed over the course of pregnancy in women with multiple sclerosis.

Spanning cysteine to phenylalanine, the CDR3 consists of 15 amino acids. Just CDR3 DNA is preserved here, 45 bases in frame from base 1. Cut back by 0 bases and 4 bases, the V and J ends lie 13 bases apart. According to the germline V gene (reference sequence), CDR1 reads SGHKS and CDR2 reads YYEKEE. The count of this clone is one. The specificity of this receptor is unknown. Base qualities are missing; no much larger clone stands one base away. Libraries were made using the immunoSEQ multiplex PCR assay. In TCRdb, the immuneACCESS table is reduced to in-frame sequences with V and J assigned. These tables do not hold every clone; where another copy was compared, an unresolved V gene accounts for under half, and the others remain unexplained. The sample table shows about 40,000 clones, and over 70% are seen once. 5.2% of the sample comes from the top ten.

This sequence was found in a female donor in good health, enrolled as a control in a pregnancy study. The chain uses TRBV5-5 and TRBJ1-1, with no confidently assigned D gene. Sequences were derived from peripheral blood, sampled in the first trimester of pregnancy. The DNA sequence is TGTGCCAGCAGCTTGGAAGGAGGGTCGGGCACTGAAGCTTTCTTT. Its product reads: CASSLEGGSGTEAFF.